This T cell receptor (beta chain) emerged from a study of T cells in Graves' hyperthyroidism and ophthalmopathy. Amplification yielded TCR beta CDR3 regions, with RNA transcripts as the source. HTBI primers were employed in a first-round RT-PCR of the TCR CDR3. MiXCR was run by TCRdb on the multiplex PCR reads, yielding one entry per CDR3 protein. The repertoire consists of 300,000 to 450,000 distinct CDR3 sequences, with approximately 17% occurring once and the leading ten covering 40%. The germline CDR1 and CDR2 sequences are DFQATT and SNEGSKA (reference sequence). V gave up 3 bases and J gave up 12 bases, with 9 bases separating them. The CDR3 has 10 amino acids. This clonotype was counted at least ten times. The antigen remains unidentified. Study findings and constraints: Among thyroid clonotypes expanded above 0.001, most also appeared in blood. Using 13 V-J features, a model discriminated ophthalmopathy from stable hyperthyroidism.

Each diagnosis was grounded in clinical symptoms, serum thyroxine and TRAb, thyroid ultrasound, and orbital computed tomography. Each 10 ml fresh peripheral blood draw supplied the PBMCs. This sequence was found in a man aged 18 to 29 with Graves' ophthalmopathy. Sequenced input: blood. The chain is built from TRBV20-1 and TRBJ1-5; D unclear. The CDR3: CSASLGHQHF. In DNA, the CDR3 is TGCAGTGCTAGTCTAGGGCACCAGCATTTT.